Below, 20 T cell receptor beta chains from the same sample are listed, as sequenced in a study of CD8+ T cells in alopecia areata. Treatment meaning: oral pan-JAK inhibitor, 5-10 mg twice daily. Sequencing relied on a cDNA template that was reverse transcribed from extracted RNA. Generated by immunoSEQ multiplex PCR, the TCRdb table keeps only in-frame clones and is missing some. The table has about 210,000 clones, 50% to 60% seen once. The source was CD4+ T cells sorted from blood, collected at week 4, from a patient treated with tofacitinib. The receptors stem from a human donor with alopecia areata.

V is TRBV6-6 and J is TRBJ1-5; 7 nucleotides agree with TRBD1. The J segment lost 1 base and the V segment lost 6 bases, leaving 3 bases of the junction unmatched. The CDR3 has 14 amino acids. In germline, CDR1 is MNHNY, CDR2 SVGAGI (reference sequence). CDR3 protein: CASRPRGSNQPQHF. CDR3 bases: TGTGCCAGCAGACCCAGGGGGAGCAATCAGCCCCAGCATTTT.

This clone has a handful of counts. The rearrangement links TRBV29-1 to TRBJ2-7, with D possibly being TRBD1 (6 bases). The ends were cut back, 5 bases at V and 0 bases at J, with 14 bases in the middle. Germline V CDR1 and CDR2: SQVTM, ANQGSEA. The length of the CDR3 is 14 residues. In DNA, the CDR3 is TGCAGCGTTTTGTGGGACACCTCCTCCTACGAGCAGTACTTC. It translates to CSVLWDTSSYEQYF.

Concerning this clone itself: Without the conserved terminal phenylalanine or tryptophan, this CDR3 likely stems from a read error. Because the CDR3's place on the DNA is in doubt, the DNA is left out and the CDR3 is given as listed by TCRdb. V is TRBV2 and J is TRBJ1-2. CDR1 is SNHLY and CDR2 is FYNNEI in the germline V gene. The CDR3 has 11 amino acids, counting both end residues. CDR3 sequence reads: CASSEIGKPML.

V gene TRBV29-1 combines with J gene TRBJ2-2, with D tentatively TRBD2 (6 bases). Between the trimmed V and J ends, which lost 8 bases and 0 bases, there was a span of 13 bases. CDR3 length: 14 amino acids. Germline V lookup: CDR1 SQVTM, CDR2 ANQGSEA. This chain's CDR3 is CSFHRGSNTGELFF. The CDR3 bases are TGCAGCTTTCATCGGGGGTCGAACACCGGGGAGCTGTTTTTT.

This chain connects TRBV29-1 to TRBJ1-1; tentative D call: TRBD1 (5 bases). Between the trimmed V and J ends, which lost 5 bases and 4 bases, there was a span of 14 bases. Germline lookup yields CDR1 SQVTM and CDR2 ANQGSEA. CDR3 length: 13 residues. Written as DNA, the CDR3 is TGCAGCGTTTCTTTCGGGGGTAGCACTGAAGCTTTCTTT. It encodes CSVSFGGSTEAFF.

In this sample, this clone turned up a few times. The chain joins TRBV7-2 to TRBJ2-3, with a possible D match to TRBD2 (5 bases). Germline CDR1 SGHTA, CDR2 FQGNSA. This CDR3 is built from 13 residues. The germline V and J ends were trimmed by 1 base and 4 bases, with 6 bases remaining between them. In nucleotides, the CDR3 is TGTGCCAGCAGCTTAGTGCGGGCAGATACGCAGTATTTT. Translating gives CASSLVRADTQYF.

This clone was counted a few times. J is TRBJ2-3 and V is TRBV7-2; 13 positions agree with TRBD2. The junction had 11 bases not matched to a gene; V was cut back by 6 bases and J by 5 bases. The length of the CDR3 is 17 residues. Germline V gives CDR1 SGHTA, CDR2 FQGNSA. The DNA for the CDR3 is TGTGCCAGCAGTCCCGACCCCCGACTAGCGGGGGGAGATACGCAGTATTTT. It encodes CASSPDPRLAGGDTQYF.

This chain connects TRBV2 to TRBJ2-3; no clear D gene. Deletions cut 0 bases from V and 6 bases from J, with 7 bases between. CDR1 and CDR2 (germline): SNHLY, FYNNEI. The CDR3 spans 13 residues. This CDR3 is CASSEASSDTQYF. CDR3 nucleotide sequence: TGTGCCAGCAGTGAAGCGAGTTCGGATACGCAGTATTTT.

This chain links TRBV29-1 with TRBJ2-7, with TRBD1 identical over 9 bases. V shed 4 bases, J shed 1 base, and the junction held 11 bases outside the gene matches. Germline CDR1 reads SQVTM; CDR2 reads ANQGSEA. There are 16 residues in the CDR3. Here the CDR3 reads CSVAYGTGKISYEQYF. In DNA form, the CDR3 reads TGCAGCGTTGCCTACGGGACAGGGAAGATTTCCTACGAGCAGTACTTC.

In DNA form, the CDR3 reads TGCGCCAGCAGCGGGGTGCTCATTCCCCACCCGAATCAGCCCCAGCATTTT. As protein: CASSGVLIPHPNQPQHF. J is TRBJ1-5 and V is TRBV5-1; D remains unclear. This CDR3 is built from 17 residues. V was clipped by 4 bases and J by 4 bases, with 21 bases between them. Germline V gives CDR1 SGHRS, CDR2 YFSETQ. Full variable domain (outside the CDR3, taken from reference TRBV5-1 and TRBJ1-5): KAGVTQTPRYLIKTRGQQVTLSCSPISGHRSVSWYQQTPGQGLQFLFEYFSETQRNKGNFPGRFSGRQFSNSRSEMNVSTLELGDSALYLCASSGVLIPHPNQPQHFGDGTRLSIL.

The chain has TRBV30 and TRBJ1-5; possible D gene TRBD1, 5 bases. CDR1 is GTSNPN, CDR2 SVGIG, per germline (reference sequence). Trimming shortened V by 2 bases and J by 2 bases, and 10 bases separated the two germline ends. This CDR3 contains 14 residues. The CDR3 sequence is CAWSPGLGNQPQHF. The CDR3 bases are TGTGCCTGGAGTCCAGGGCTAGGCAATCAGCCCCAGCATTTT.

This chain connects TRBV29-1 to TRBJ2-3; D gene uncertain. There are 14 residues in the CDR3. V was shortened by 4 bases and J by 6 bases, with 17 bases between the two germline ends. Looked up from germline, CDR1 is SQVTM and CDR2 is ANQGSEA. This CDR3 reads CSVVIGPHSDTQYF. The CDR3 DNA reads TGCAGCGTTGTCATTGGACCCCACTCGGATACGCAGTATTTT.

This sequence joins TRBV30 and TRBJ2-7, with a weak D call TRBD1 (5 bases). This CDR3 contains 14 residues. In germline, CDR1 is GTSNPN, CDR2 SVGIG (reference sequence). Trimming stripped 2 bases from V and 7 bases from J, with 18 bases between. The CDR3 region has the DNA TGTGCCTGGAGTACCACCAGGGTTGTCGGGGAGCAGTACTTC. Translating gives CAWSTTRVVGEQYF.

The J gene is TRBJ2-6, the V gene TRBV7-2, with 7 bases fitting TRBD1. The CDR3 has 17 residues. After removal of 0 bases from V and 0 bases from J, the junction contained 2 bases not matched to a gene. Germline V gene sequence: CDR1 SGHTA, CDR2 FQGNSA. The CDR3 DNA reads TGTGCCAGCAGCTTAGCGGACAGGTCCTCTGGGGCCAACGTCCTGACTTTC. Its translation is CASSLADRSSGANVLTF.

The chain couples TRBV30 to TRBJ2-7; D is perhaps TRBD1 (6 bases). V was shortened by 3 bases and J by 2 bases, with 11 bases between the two germline ends. This CDR3 contains 13 residues. The germline gives CDR1 GTSNPN, CDR2 SVGIG (reference sequence). CDR3 residues: CAWSRDTTYEQYF. The CDR3 DNA is TGTGCCTGGAGCCGGGACACAACCTACGAGCAGTACTTC.

The V and J genes are TRBV29-1 and TRBJ2-1; 8 bases fit TRBD1. The CDR3 is 15 amino acids. Germline lookup yields CDR1 SQVTM and CDR2 ANQGSEA. V lost 3 bases to trimming and J lost 0 bases; unmatched junction nucleotides: 4. In nucleotides, the CDR3 is TGCAGCGTTGAGGGAGACAGGGGCTCCTACAATGAGCAGTTCTTC. Protein: CSVEGDRGSYNEQFF.

The rearrangement joins TRBV7-2 to TRBJ2-7, with 7 bases matching TRBD1. Germline V gene sequence: CDR1 SGHTA, CDR2 FQGNSA. This CDR3 has 14 amino acids. Trimming at V came to 4 bases and at J to 2 bases, leaving 5 bases not matched to a gene. The CDR3 DNA is TGTGCCAGCAGCTGGGGGACAGACGCCTACGAGCAGTACTTC. Protein product: CASSWGTDAYEQYF.

V is TRBV29-1 and J is TRBJ1-2; weak D call: TRBD1 (5 bases). Germline V lookup: CDR1 SQVTM, CDR2 ANQGSEA. Trimming left V 1 base short and J 3 bases short, with 18 bases between. The CDR3 is 16 amino acids. CDR3 nucleotide sequence: TGCAGCGTTGAAGGAATCCGGCGGGGGGAAGACTATGGCTACACCTTC. Translation: CSVEGIRRGEDYGYTF.

The chain links TRBV11-2 to TRBJ2-7; D may be TRBD1 (5 bases). This CDR3 has 13 amino acids. Between the trimmed V and J ends, which lost 7 bases and 3 bases, there was a span of 13 bases. Looked up from germline, CDR1 is SGHAT and CDR2 is FQNNGV. The CDR3 DNA is TGTGCCAGCACCCCGACAGTAAACTACGAGCAGTACTTC. As protein: CASTPTVNYEQYF.

The chain links TRBV23-1 to TRBJ2-5, with a weak D call TRBD1 (6 bases). TRBV23-1 is labeled an ORF, and its function is uncertain. The V gene lost 4 bases and the J gene lost 2 bases, with 14 bases spanning the gap. The CDR3 contains 15 residues. Here the CDR3 DNA reads TGCGCCAGCAGTCCAGACAGGAAGAAACAAGAGACCCAGTACTTC. This encodes CASSPDRKKQETQYF.